This T cell receptor (beta chain) is drawn from a study of blood T cell repertoires in COVID-19. Whole-study context: Specimens from acute and convalescent COVID-19 originated in the United States, Italy and Spain. T cells, B-cell-depleted T cells, or PBMCs provided the cDNA or gDNA that served as material.

As handled by the study authors: For nucleated cells, counts were estimated from reference gene primer amplification. Using immunoSEQ multiplex PCR, the repertoire was profiled, and TCRdb retains in-frame clones only, with some absent. V and J calls and clone size are as listed in that table; D and trimming were resolved from the DNA. This table has under 200,000 clones, over 80% appearing once. CDR3 length equals 16 residues. V shed 2 bases and J 3 bases; nucleotides not matched to a gene: 4. Germline lookup yields CDR1 KGHDR and CDR2 SFDVKD. The sequenced sample was peripheral blood. This chain connects TRBV24-1 to TRBJ2-1; 9 nucleotides match TRBD2. This receptor was obtained from a man in his 70s who had recovered from COVID-19. CDR3 sequence reads: CATSDSGSGSYNEQFF. CDR3 DNA sequence: TGTGCCACCAGTGATTCGGGTAGCGGGAGCTACAATGAGCAGTTCTTC.